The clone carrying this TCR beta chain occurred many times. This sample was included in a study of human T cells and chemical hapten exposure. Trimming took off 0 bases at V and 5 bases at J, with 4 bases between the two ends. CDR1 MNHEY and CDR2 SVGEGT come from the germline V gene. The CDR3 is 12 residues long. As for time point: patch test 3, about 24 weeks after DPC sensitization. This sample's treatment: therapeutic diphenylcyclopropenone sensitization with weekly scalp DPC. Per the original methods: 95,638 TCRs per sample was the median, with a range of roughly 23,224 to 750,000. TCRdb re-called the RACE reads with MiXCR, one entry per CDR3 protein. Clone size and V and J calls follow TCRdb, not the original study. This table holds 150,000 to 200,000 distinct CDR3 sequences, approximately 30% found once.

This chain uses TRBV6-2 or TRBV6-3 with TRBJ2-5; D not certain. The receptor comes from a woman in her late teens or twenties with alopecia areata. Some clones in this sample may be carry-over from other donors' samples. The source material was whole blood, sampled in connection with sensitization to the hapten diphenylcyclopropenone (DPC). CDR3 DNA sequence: TGTGCCAGCAGTTACTCACCGGAGACCCAGTACTTC. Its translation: CASSYSPETQYF.